This passage covers 16 T cell receptor beta chains from one sample sequenced in a study of T cells after yellow fever vaccination. TCRdb used MiXCR to reprocess the 5' RACE reads, holding one entry per CDR3 protein. The sample yields around 250,000 distinct CDR3 sequences, 6.9% seen once. The specimen comprised CD4+ T cells sorted from PBMCs, sampled 15 days after the yellow fever booster vaccination. The receptor set was obtained from a young man who received the YFV17D yellow fever vaccine.

This chain connects TRBV12-3 or TRBV12-4 to TRBJ2-2; D gene uncertain. The CDR3 has 15 residues. V shed 2 bases and J shed 0 bases, with 7 bases lying between them. The CDR3 DNA sequence: TGTGCCAGCAGTTTATTGTCTCCGAACACCGGGGAGCTGTTTTTT. It encodes CASSLLSPNTGELFF.

CDR3 sequence reads: CAIRYSGASTDTQYF. The CDR3 region has the DNA TGTGCCATCAGGTATAGCGGGGCCTCCACAGATACGCAGTATTTT. The chain has TRBV10-3 and TRBJ2-3; 8 positions match TRBD2. Germline loops: CDR1 ENHRY, CDR2 SYGVKD. V was pared by 6 bases and J by 2 bases, with 7 bases of the junction left unmatched. This CDR3 is built from 15 residues.

This clonotype was found many times. This rearrangement joins TRBV5-1 to TRBJ2-2, with D possibly being TRBD2 (6 bases). The germline V and J ends were trimmed by 7 bases and 2 bases, with 9 bases remaining between them. Germline CDR1 SGHRS, CDR2 YFSETQ. The CDR3 length is 13 residues. The CDR3 spells CASRDSNTGELFF. The CDR3 DNA reads as TGCGCCAGCCGGGACTCAAACACCGGGGAGCTGTTTTTT. Looking up the rest from reference TRBV5-1 and TRBJ2-2 gives the full variable domain: KAGVTQTPRYLIKTRGQQVTLSCSPISGHRSVSWYQQTPGQGLQFLFEYFSETQRNKGNFPGRFSGRQFSNSRSEMNVSTLELGDSALYLCASRDSNTGELFFGEGSRLTVL.

The sample holds a few counts of this clonotype. The chain uses TRBV6-5 and TRBJ2-1; a possible D gene is TRBD2 (6 bases). V shed 0 bases and J shed 2 bases, with 14 bases lying between them. Germline CDR1 is MNHEY and CDR2 is SVGAGI. The CDR3 covers 17 residues. The CDR3 loop is CASSYSGTSGTYNEQFF. The CDR3 DNA is TGTGCCAGCAGTTACTCAGGGACTTCGGGGACCTACAATGAGCAGTTCTTC.

This clonotype was detected ten times or more. The chain links TRBV5-6 to TRBJ1-1; 9 bases fit TRBD1. Germline CDR1 is SGHDT and CDR2 is YYEEEE. The V and J ends lost 4 bases and 3 bases, in that order; junction bases with no gene match: 10. This CDR3 is 16 amino acids long. This CDR3 is CASSLRDRAWDTEAFF. In DNA form, the CDR3 reads TGTGCCAGCAGCCTGCGGGACAGGGCGTGGGACACTGAAGCTTTCTTT.

This clonotype came up a few times. This sequence joins TRBV19 and TRBJ2-1; the D gene is possibly TRBD1 (6 bases). The V end was cut by 4 bases, the J end by 3 bases, with 13 bases between. There are 15 residues in the CDR3. Looked up from germline, CDR1 is LNHDA and CDR2 is SQIVND (reference sequence). CDR3 residues: CASSTLTGDYNEQFF. The CDR3 DNA sequence: TGTGCCAGTAGTACATTGACAGGAGACTACAATGAGCAGTTCTTC.

The V gene is TRBV5-5, the J gene TRBJ2-3; the D gene is possibly TRBD1 (6 bases). The V gene's germline CDR1 is SGHKS and CDR2 YYEKEE (reference sequence). The CDR3 has 15 residues. Trimming pared 4 bases from V and 2 bases from J, leaving 14 bases between. This CDR3 is CASSASGASTDTQYF. CDR3 sequence (DNA): TGTGCCAGCAGCGCTTCAGGGGCTTCCACAGATACGCAGTATTTT.

The table lists this clonotype with a few counts. The chain joins TRBV27 to TRBJ2-1, with D possibly matching TRBD1 (6 bases). Trimming pared 6 bases from V and 6 bases from J, leaving 18 bases between. This CDR3 contains 15 residues. CDR1 and CDR2 from the germline V gene are MNHEY and SMNVEV (reference sequence). CDR3 in amino acids: CASSEGVRGFNEQFF. The CDR3 coding sequence is TGTGCCAGCAGCGAGGGGGTTCGGGGTTTCAATGAGCAGTTCTTC.

This clonotype has a count of ten or more. The chain uses TRBV20-1 and TRBJ2-1; 11 nucleotides match TRBD2. The trim removed 6 bases at V and 7 bases at J, leaving 11 bases unmatched. The CDR3 contains 15 residues. The germline V gene encodes CDR1 DFQATT and CDR2 SNEGSKA (reference sequence). CDR3 sequence: CSATSLAGARNEQFF. The CDR3 nucleotides read TGCAGTGCCACTTCACTAGCGGGAGCCCGAAATGAGCAGTTCTTC.

There are a few counts of this clonotype. The V and J genes are TRBV18 and TRBJ2-3; D is ambiguous. Between the trimmed V and J ends, which lost 3 bases and 1 base, there was a span of 8 bases. Germline V lookup: CDR1 KGHSH, CDR2 LQKENI. The CDR3 has 14 residues. The CDR3 DNA follows: TGTGCCAGCTCACCGGAGAGTGGCACAGATACGCAGTATTTT. Translating it yields CASSPESGTDTQYF.

The chain uses TRBV5-1 and TRBJ1-6; no reliable D call. The CDR3 consists of 13 residues. Germline CDR1 and CDR2: SGHRS and YFSETQ. Trimming cost V 4 bases and J 13 bases, with 15 bases left between them. The CDR3 here is CASSLDGESPLHF. The CDR3 coding sequence is TGCGCCAGCAGCCTCGACGGTGAATCGCCCCTCCACTTT.

This sequence joins TRBV5-1 and TRBJ2-3, with 11 bases fitting TRBD2. The ends lost 7 bases at V and 4 bases at J; junction bases unmatched: 8. Germline CDR1 is SGHRS and CDR2 is YFSETQ. There are 15 residues in the CDR3. CDR3 in amino acids: CASHPLAGGPDTQYF. CDR3 nucleotide sequence: TGCGCCAGCCACCCCCTAGCGGGAGGCCCAGATACGCAGTATTTT.

The chain combines TRBV11-2 with TRBJ2-1; TRBD2 matches 12 bases. Germline V gives CDR1 SGHAT, CDR2 FQNNGV. V gave up 1 base and J gave up 0 bases; unmatched junction bases: 4. The CDR3 spans 18 residues. The CDR3 is CASSLVGTSGFSYNEQFF. In DNA form, the CDR3 reads TGTGCCAGCAGCTTAGTAGGGACTAGCGGGTTCTCCTACAATGAGCAGTTCTTC.

The J gene is TRBJ2-7, the V gene TRBV30, with D unresolved. Germline-derived CDR1 and CDR2 are GTSNPN and SVGIG (reference sequence). Trimming took 2 bases from V and 2 from J, leaving 13 bases between them. This CDR3 region has 14 residues. The CDR3 nucleotides are TGTGCCTGGAGTCTCAGCGTTCTACCCTACGAGCAGTACTTC. Translated, it gives CAWSLSVLPYEQYF.

There are a few counts of this clonotype. The chain couples TRBV20-1 to TRBJ2-5, with 14 bases identical to TRBD2. This CDR3 is 17 amino acids long. The J segment lost 5 bases and the V segment lost 3 bases, leaving 11 bases of the junction unmatched. Germline CDR1 DFQATT, CDR2 SNEGSKA (reference sequence). For the CDR3, the DNA is TGCAGTGCTAGCCCGGGACTAGCGGGAGCTATGGGCGAGACCCAGTACTTC. Its protein is CSASPGLAGAMGETQYF.

This clonotype was detected only a few times. V is TRBV5-4 and J is TRBJ2-5, with D tentatively TRBD2 (6 bases). V dropped 4 bases and J dropped 5 bases, with 18 bases sitting between them. CDR1 SGHNT and CDR2 YYREEE come from the germline V gene (reference sequence). The CDR3 runs to 15 residues. The CDR3 DNA reads as TGTGCCAGCAGCCACCCCCCCGGGAGTGATGAGACCCAGTACTTC. Its translation is CASSHPPGSDETQYF.